This TCR beta chain was captured by sequencing in a study of blood T cell repertoires in COVID-19. Study background: T cells, B-cell-depleted T cells, or PBMCs supplied cDNA or gDNA.

Assay: immunoSEQ multiplex PCR; the TCRdb copy retains only in-frame clones and omits some. The sample has about 14,000 clones, 90% seen once. The V and J ends lost 0 bases and 4 bases, in that order; junction bases with no gene match: 7. There are 18 residues in the CDR3. Per the germline V gene, CDR1 is MNHEY and CDR2 is SMNVEV (reference sequence). The receptor comes from a human donor with active COVID-19. The donor label of this sample is uncertain. V usage is TRBV27 and J usage is TRBJ2-3; 13 positions match TRBD2. Material: peripheral blood. CDR3 loop: CASSLSRGLAGQADTQYF. CDR3 DNA sequence: TGTGCCAGCAGTTTATCGAGGGGACTAGCGGGGCAAGCAGATACGCAGTATTTT.